The 4 T cell receptor beta chains below were found in one sample sequenced in a study of T cell repertoires in cytomegalovirus infection. In TCRdb, the reads were re-called with MiXCR into one record per CDR3 protein. The sample includes 310,000 or so distinct CDR3 sequences, 15% to 20% of them seen just once. The specimen was PBMCs. Source of these receptors: a human donor in good health (CMV status not recorded). Some clones in this sample may be carry-over from other donors' samples.

This clonotype was found many times. V usage is TRBV7-2 and J usage is TRBJ2-1; D not resolved. From germline, CDR1 is SGHTA and CDR2 FQGNSA. V shed 5 bases and J shed 0 bases, with 11 bases lying between them. The CDR3 contains 15 residues. CDR3 bases: TGTGCCAGCAGCCCCGCGAGGTACTCCTACAATGAGCAGTTCTTC. Translating it yields CASSPARYSYNEQFF. The variable domain in full, completed from reference TRBV7-2 and TRBJ2-1, reads GAGVSQSPSNKVTEKGKDVELRCDPISGHTALYWYRQSLGQGLEFLIYFQGNSAPDKSGLPSDRFSAERTGGSVSTLTIQRTQQEDSAVYLCASSPARYSYNEQFFGPGTRLTVL.

This clonotype was seen a handful of times. The chain combines TRBV6-2 or TRBV6-3 with TRBJ2-1, with 14 nucleotides matching TRBD2. CDR3 length: 15 amino acids. Losses at the gene ends were 2 bases for V and 9 bases for J; bases not matched to a gene: 3. CDR1 is MNHEY and CDR2 is SVGEGT in the germline V gene. The CDR3 DNA is TGTGCCAGCAGTTACGGGACTAGCGGGGGAGTTGAGCAGTTCTTC. This sequence encodes CASSYGTSGGVEQFF.

V gene TRBV5-1 combines with J gene TRBJ1-1; TRBD1 might be the D (5 bases). This CDR3 contains 14 residues. Germline loops: CDR1 SGHRS, CDR2 YFSETQ. Trimming took off 4 bases at V and 1 base at J, with 11 bases between the two ends. This CDR3 is CASSTGTENTEAFF. As DNA, the CDR3 is TGCGCCAGCAGCACCGGGACGGAGAACACTGAAGCTTTCTTT.

This clonotype was detected only a few times. This CDR3 reads CASRPSDANNEQFF. CDR3 DNA sequence: TGTGCCAGCAGACCTAGCGACGCGAATAATGAGCAGTTCTTC. The chain joins TRBV3-1 to TRBJ2-1; D may be TRBD2 (6 bases). CDR1 LGHDT and CDR2 YNNKEL come from the germline V gene (reference sequence). This CDR3 is built from 14 residues. V lost 6 bases, J lost 7 bases, and 16 bases lay in between.